Listed here is a single T cell receptor (beta chain). Here immunoSEQ multiplex PCR was the method, and the copy in TCRdb shows in-frame clones only, minus some. The table includes some 180,000 clones, 70% to 80% detected once. The data stem from a study of blood T cell repertoires in COVID-19. Turning to the study itself: From T cells, B-cell-depleted T cells, or PBMCs came the material, which was cDNA or gDNA.

The CDR3 length is 16 residues. Germline values: CDR1 SEHNR, CDR2 FQNEAQ (reference sequence). The J segment lost 4 bases and the V segment lost 5 bases, leaving 10 bases of the junction unmatched. This chain links TRBV7-9 with TRBJ2-2; 7 bases fit TRBD1. This clonotype was obtained from a woman between 50 and 59 years old with active or convalescent COVID-19. Sequencing input: peripheral blood. This CDR3 reads CASSTDREYGTGELFF. DNA of the CDR3: TGTGCCAGCAGCACCGACAGGGAATACGGCACCGGGGAGCTGTTTTTT. Combining the CDR3 with reference TRBV7-9 and TRBJ2-2 gives the whole variable domain DTGVSQNPRHKITKRGQNVTFRCDPISEHNRLYWYRQTLGQGPEFLTYFQNEAQLEKSRLLSDRFSAERPKGSFSTLEIQRTEQGDSAMYLCASSTDREYGTGELFFGEGSRLTVL.